The 24 T cell receptor beta chains reported below all come from one sample, sequenced in a study of molecular identifiers for immune sequencing clone quantification. From the PCR reads, TCRdb called clonotypes with MiXCR, one entry per CDR3 protein. Here the sample spans about 640,000 distinct CDR3 sequences, nearly 20% being singletons. The sequenced sample consisted of naive CD8+ T cells from blood, with Jurkat cell RNA spiked in. Indicated subset: FACS-sorted CD8+CD4-CCR7+CD45RA+ naive T cells. All receptors derive from a human donor in good health. Some libraries in this study had Jurkat cell RNA spiked in.

Comment on this clonotype: The junction differs from germline at one of its ends, possibly a read error. J is TRBJ2-1 and V is TRBV7-3; D is tentatively TRBD1 or TRBD2 (5 bases each). The CDR3 has 15 residues. The V gene's germline CDR1 is SGHTA and CDR2 FQGTGA. The CDR3 region has the DNA TGTGCCAGCAGCTTTTCAGGGAGCTCCTACAATAAGCAGTTCTTC. Its protein product is CASSFSGSSYNKQFF.

This clonotype was seen a few times. The V and J genes are TRBV5-1 and TRBJ1-1; D unclear. V was trimmed by 0 bases and J by 0 bases, leaving 9 bases between them. The CDR3 has 15 residues. Germline V gene sequence: CDR1 SGHRS, CDR2 YFSETQ. Here the CDR3 reads CASSLAGVLNTEAFF. DNA of the CDR3: TGCGCCAGCAGCTTGGCCGGGGTTTTGAACACTGAAGCTTTCTTT.

This clonotype was seen ten or more times. The chain has TRBV12-3 or TRBV12-4 and TRBJ2-7; D ambiguous. Trimming shortened V by 3 bases and J by 3 bases, and 12 bases separated the two germline ends. This CDR3 has 14 amino acids. CDR3 sequence reads: CASSFVGRSYEQYF. The CDR3 DNA reads as TGTGCCAGCAGTTTTGTTGGAAGGAGCTACGAGCAGTACTTC.

In its sample, this clonotype was seen many times. The V call is TRBV6-2 or TRBV6-3, the J call TRBJ2-5; D is perhaps TRBD1 (5 bases). Trimming cost V 2 bases and J 9 bases, with 7 bases left between them. The germline V gene has CDR1 MNHEY and CDR2 SVGEGT. The CDR3 loop spans 11 amino acids. Here the CDR3 reads CASSYPGPQYF. CDR3 nucleotides: TGTGCCAGCAGTTACCCAGGGCCCCAGTACTTC.

This chain links TRBV4-3 with TRBJ1-3, with D possibly being TRBD1 (6 bases). The CDR3 sequence is 17 residues long. Trimming left V 8 bases short and J 0 bases short, with 20 bases between. CDR1 is LGHNA, CDR2 YSLEER, per germline. This CDR3 is CASAQNPGVSSGNTIYF. DNA for the CDR3: TGCGCCAGCGCCCAAAACCCAGGGGTCAGCTCTGGAAACACCATATATTTT.

A word on this clonotype: With a much larger clone just one base away, this may be a read error. This chain uses TRBV12-5 with TRBJ2-5, with D unresolved. Germline CDR1 is LGHNT and CDR2 is FRNRAP. The CDR3 has 13 amino acids. CDR3 in DNA: TGTGCTAGTGGCCCGACGAACCAAGAGACCCAGTGCTTC. Translation gives CASGPTNQETQCF. Together with reference TRBV12-5 and TRBJ2-5, the CDR3 gives the full variable domain: DARVTQTPRHKVTEMGQEVTMRCQPILGHNTVFWYRQTMMQGLELLAYFRNRAPLDDSGMPKDRFSAEMPDATLATLKIQPSEPRDSAVYFCASGPTNQETQCFGPGTRLLVL.

The chain employs TRBV5-5 and TRBJ2-2, with a tentative D call TRBD2 (5 bases). Trimming removed 0 bases from V and 3 bases from J, with 12 bases in between. This CDR3 has 16 amino acids. The germline CDR1 and CDR2 sequences are SGHKS and YYEKEE (reference sequence). The CDR3 sequence is CASSLGTGRYTGELFF. The CDR3 DNA follows: TGTGCCAGCAGCTTGGGGACTGGCAGGTACACCGGGGAGCTGTTTTTT.

This clonotype was counted only a few times. This sequence joins TRBV10-1 and TRBJ2-7; 10 bases agree with TRBD1. The V gene's germline CDR1 is WNHNN and CDR2 SYGVQD (reference sequence). This CDR3 region has 15 residues. Losses at the gene ends were 6 bases for V and 0 bases for J; bases not matched to a gene: 5. CDR3 DNA: TGCGCCAGCAGAAGGACAGGGGGTTACTCCTACGAGCAGTACTTC. Protein product: CASRRTGGYSYEQYF.

This clonotype was found many times. The CDR3 loop is CASSPATDRENTEAFF. Written as DNA, the CDR3 is TGTGCCAGCAGTCCAGCCACGGACAGAGAGAACACTGAAGCTTTCTTT. The V and J genes are TRBV27 and TRBJ1-1; D may be TRBD1 (6 bases). V dropped 5 bases and J dropped 1 base, with 17 bases sitting between them. The CDR3 has 16 residues. Germline assignment: CDR1 MNHEY and CDR2 SMNVEV (reference sequence).

This clonotype was recorded a few times. The chain recombines TRBV30 with TRBJ1-1, with D possibly TRBD1 on 6 matching bases. Trimming left V 6 bases short and J 1 base short, with 15 bases between. The germline V gene encodes CDR1 GTSNPN and CDR2 SVGIG (reference sequence). The CDR3 runs to 14 residues. This CDR3 is CACTKGEGNTEAFF. The CDR3 nucleotides read TGTGCCTGCACAAAGGGGGAAGGGAACACTGAAGCTTTCTTT.

This clonotype was observed at least ten times. In nucleotides, the CDR3 is TGCAGTGCTAGAGATTGGACAGCTAATGAAAAACTGTTTTTT. This encodes CSARDWTANEKLFF. The V gene is TRBV20-1, the J gene TRBJ1-4, with D perhaps TRBD1 (6 bases). With 0 bases removed from V and 3 bases from J, the gap between germline ends came to 8 bases. Germline CDR1 and CDR2: DFQATT and SNEGSKA (reference sequence). The CDR3 totals 14 residues.

The chain has TRBV4-3 and TRBJ2-7; 9 positions match TRBD2. Germline loops: CDR1 LGHNA, CDR2 YSLEER. CDR3 length: 16 amino acids. V was pared by 0 bases and J by 2 bases, with 5 bases of the junction left unmatched. This CDR3 is CASSQDWTSVTYEQYF. CDR3 coding DNA: TGCGCCAGCAGCCAAGATTGGACTAGCGTGACCTACGAGCAGTACTTC.

In its sample, this clonotype was seen many times. The chain uses TRBV7-9 and TRBJ2-7; a possible D gene is TRBD2 (6 bases). V was pared by 1 base and J by 3 bases, with 13 bases between. CDR3 size: 15 residues. The V gene's germline CDR1 is SEHNR and CDR2 FQNEAQ (reference sequence). CDR3 sequence reads: CASSLVTSRDYEQYF. Written as DNA, the CDR3 is TGTGCCAGCAGCTTAGTTACTAGCAGAGACTACGAGCAGTACTTC.

Notes on this clonotype: A read error may be the cause here, since a much bigger clone is one base away. The rearrangement uses TRBV30 and TRBJ1-1; D not resolved. CDR3 length: 11 residues. The V end lost 4 bases, the J end lost 10 bases, and 13 bases lay between the germline ends. The germline gives CDR1 GTSNPN, CDR2 SVGIG (reference sequence). CDR3 in amino acids: CAWNNQRGAFF. The CDR3 nucleotides are TGTGCCTGGAACAACCAGAGAGGAGCTTTCTTT.

This clonotype has at least ten counts. CDR3 in DNA: TGTGCCAGCAGCTTAGTCGGGGAAATCGTGGATACGCAGTATTTT. Its translation is CASSLVGEIVDTQYF. V usage is TRBV7-8 and J usage is TRBJ2-3, with D maybe TRBD2 (5 bases). CDR1 is SGHVS, CDR2 FQNEAQ, per germline. The CDR3 is 15 residues long. V was trimmed by 1 base and J by 6 bases, leaving 14 bases between them.

This clonotype showed up many times. The chain recombines TRBV25-1 with TRBJ2-7; no clear D gene. The V gene lost 1 base and the J gene lost 7 bases, with 11 bases spanning the gap. The germline CDR1 and CDR2 sequences are MGHDK and SYGVNS. CDR3 length: 13 residues. Here the CDR3 reads CASSESGYLEQYF. CDR3 in DNA: TGTGCCAGCAGTGAATCAGGCTATCTGGAGCAGTACTTC.

To note about this clonotype: It may be a read error: a sequence one base away is much more abundant. The chain combines TRBV7-2 with TRBJ2-3; 7 bases map to TRBD2. V shed 4 bases, J shed 2 bases, and the junction held 6 bases outside the gene matches. Germline assignment: CDR1 SGHTA and CDR2 FQGNSA. The CDR3 has 15 amino acids. CDR3 residues: CASSSGLLVTDTQYF. The CDR3 coding sequence is TGTGCCAGCAGCTCGGGACTACTTGTCACAGATACGCAGTATTTT.

J is TRBJ2-1 and V is TRBV6-2 or TRBV6-3; perhaps TRBD2 as D (6 bases). Germline CDR1 MNHEY, CDR2 SVGEGT. CDR3 length: 22 amino acids. V lost 0 bases and J lost 5, with 32 bases in between. DNA for the CDR3: TGTGCCAGCAGTTACTCGACGGCGGGTTGGCGGCCCTCGCGGGAAGATAACAATGAGCAGTTCTTC. Translated, it gives CASSYSTAGWRPSREDNNEQFF.

In its sample, this clonotype was seen many times. This chain connects TRBV4-3 to TRBJ2-3; D unresolved. The germline gives CDR1 LGHNA, CDR2 YSLEER. CDR3 size: 15 residues. The V and J ends lost 1 base and 3 bases respectively, with 11 bases between them. CDR3 coding DNA: TGCGCCAGCAGCCAAGGACCTTTGGGGACAGATACGCAGTATTTT. Encoded protein: CASSQGPLGTDTQYF.

This clonotype was recorded at least ten times. The chain carries TRBV27 and TRBJ1-1; no clear D. The CDR3 covers 14 residues. Germline V CDR1 and CDR2: MNHEY, SMNVEV (reference sequence). Trimming removed 0 bases from V and 5 bases from J, with 10 bases in between. DNA for the CDR3: TGTGCCAGCAGTTTATCGAATTTTAGGACTGAAGCTTTCTTT. Residues: CASSLSNFRTEAFF.

The table lists this clonotype with many counts. This chain links TRBV7-9 with TRBJ1-3; D is unclear. V was trimmed by 3 bases and J by 3 bases, leaving 12 bases between them. The germline V gene encodes CDR1 SEHNR and CDR2 FQNEAQ (reference sequence). The length of the CDR3 is 15 residues. In DNA, the CDR3 is TGTGCCAGCAGCTTTTTAAACAGAGATGGAAACACCATATATTTT. It translates to CASSFLNRDGNTIYF.

The chain couples TRBV10-1 to TRBJ2-3; 7 bases match TRBD1. The length of the CDR3 is 14 residues. The V gene end was trimmed by 4 bases and the J gene end by 2 bases; junction bases not matched to a gene: 3. Germline V gives CDR1 WNHNN, CDR2 SYGVQD (reference sequence). The CDR3 coding sequence is TGCGCCAGCAGTGGGGACAGACCCACAGATACGCAGTATTTT. Amino acid sequence: CASSGDRPTDTQYF.

There are many counts of this clonotype. The genes are TRBV12-3 or TRBV12-4 and TRBJ1-1; D remains unclear. Deletions cut 0 bases from V and 4 bases from J, with 12 bases between. The CDR3 is 15 residues long. The CDR3 DNA follows: TGTGCCAGCAGTTTAGCGGTCAGTAGGAGCACTGAAGCTTTCTTT. This gives the protein CASSLAVSRSTEAFF.

This clonotype was observed once. This clone may be a read error of a much larger clone one base away. The chain carries TRBV30 and TRBJ2-7; 7 bases align to TRBD2. The germline V gene encodes CDR1 GTSNPN and CDR2 SVGIG (reference sequence). This CDR3 has 15 amino acids. The CDR3 sequence is CAWGVQWEGTYEQYF. For the CDR3, the DNA is TGTGCCTGGGGTGTACAGTGGGAGGGCACCTACGAGCAGTACTTC.